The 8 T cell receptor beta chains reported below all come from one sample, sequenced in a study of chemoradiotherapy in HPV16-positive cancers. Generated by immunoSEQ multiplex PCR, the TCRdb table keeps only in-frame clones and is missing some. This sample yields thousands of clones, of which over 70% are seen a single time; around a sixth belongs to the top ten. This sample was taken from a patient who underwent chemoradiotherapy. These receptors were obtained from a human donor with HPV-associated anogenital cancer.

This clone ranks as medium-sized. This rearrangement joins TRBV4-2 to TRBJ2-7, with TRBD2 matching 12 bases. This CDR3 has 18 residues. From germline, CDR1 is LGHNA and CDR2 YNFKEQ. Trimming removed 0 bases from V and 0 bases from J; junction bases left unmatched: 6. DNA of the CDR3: TGTGCCAGCAGCCAAGATAGGCCTAGCGGGGGGGACTCCTACGAGCAGTACTTC. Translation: CASSQDRPSGGDSYEQYF.

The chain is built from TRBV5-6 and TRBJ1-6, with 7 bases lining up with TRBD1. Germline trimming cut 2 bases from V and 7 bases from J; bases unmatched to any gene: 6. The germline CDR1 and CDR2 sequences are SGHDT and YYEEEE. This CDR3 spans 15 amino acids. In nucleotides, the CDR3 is TGTGCCAGCAGCTTTAACACAGGGGACAATTCACCCCTCCACTTT. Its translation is CASSFNTGDNSPLHF.

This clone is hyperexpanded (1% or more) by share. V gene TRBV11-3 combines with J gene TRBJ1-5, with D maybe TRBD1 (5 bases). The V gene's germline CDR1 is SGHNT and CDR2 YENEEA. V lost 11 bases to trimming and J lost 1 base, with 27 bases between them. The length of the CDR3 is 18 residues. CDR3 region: CAPRECPGPRESNQPQHF. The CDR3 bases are TGTGCCCCCCGGGAATGTCCGGGACCCCGAGAGAGCAATCAGCCCCAGCATTTT.

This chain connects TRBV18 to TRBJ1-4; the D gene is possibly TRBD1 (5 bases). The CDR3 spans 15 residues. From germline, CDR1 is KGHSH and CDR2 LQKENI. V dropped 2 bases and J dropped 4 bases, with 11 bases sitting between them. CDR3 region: CASSPMGPVNEKLFF. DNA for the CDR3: TGTGCCAGCTCACCAATGGGACCGGTTAATGAAAAACTGTTTTTT. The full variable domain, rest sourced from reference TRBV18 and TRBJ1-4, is NAGVMQNPRHLVRRRGQEARLRCSPMKGHSHVYWYRQLPEEGLKFMVYLQKENIIDESGMPKERFSAEFPKEGPSILRIQQVVRGDSAAYFCASSPMGPVNEKLFFGSGTQLSVL.

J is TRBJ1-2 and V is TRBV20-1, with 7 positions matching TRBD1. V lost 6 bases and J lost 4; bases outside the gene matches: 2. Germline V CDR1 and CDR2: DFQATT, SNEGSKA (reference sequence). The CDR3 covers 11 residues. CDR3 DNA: TGCAGTGCCGGGGACAGCTATGGCTACACCTTC. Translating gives CSAGDSYGYTF.

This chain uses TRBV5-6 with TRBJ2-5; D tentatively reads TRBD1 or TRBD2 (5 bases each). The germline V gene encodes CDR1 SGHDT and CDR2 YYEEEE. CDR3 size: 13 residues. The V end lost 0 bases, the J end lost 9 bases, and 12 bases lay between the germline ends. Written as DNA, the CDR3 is TGTGCCAGCAGCTTGGGTGGGACCCAACCCCAGTACTTC. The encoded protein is CASSLGGTQPQYF.

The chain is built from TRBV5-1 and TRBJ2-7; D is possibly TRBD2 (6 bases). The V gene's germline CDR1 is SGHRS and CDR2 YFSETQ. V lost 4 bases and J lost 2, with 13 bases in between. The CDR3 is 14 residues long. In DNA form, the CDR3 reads TGCGCCAGCAGCCGTGGGGGGTTTGCCTACGAGCAGTACTTC. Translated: CASSRGGFAYEQYF.

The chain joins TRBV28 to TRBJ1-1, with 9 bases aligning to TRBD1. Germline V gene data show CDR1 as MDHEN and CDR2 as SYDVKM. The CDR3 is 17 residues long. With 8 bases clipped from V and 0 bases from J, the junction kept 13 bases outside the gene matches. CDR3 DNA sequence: TGTGCCAGCTACCCAGGGGACAGGGCCTTCATGAACACTGAAGCTTTCTTT. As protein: CASYPGDRAFMNTEAFF. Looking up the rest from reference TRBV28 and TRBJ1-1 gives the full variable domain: DVKVTQSSRYLVKRTGEKVFLECVQDMDHENMFWYRQDPGLGLRLIYFSYDVKMKEKGDIPEGYSVSREKKERFSLILESASTNQTSMYLCASYPGDRAFMNTEAFFGQGTRLTVV.